This is a list of T cell receptor beta chains from one sample in a study of blood T cell repertoires in COVID-19. Libraries were prepared by immunoSEQ multiplex PCR; TCRdb keeps only in-frame clonotypes and omits some of them. The sample includes 45,000 to 55,000 clones, about nine tenths of them seen just once. What was sequenced was peripheral blood. All receptors come from a man aged 45-65 years with active COVID-19. Each CDR3 is given with its conserved first and last residue. Fields, in order: J gene, V gene, D gene, CDR3 protein. The D gene is left open where the match is weak.

>TRBJ2-1|TRBV7-2|NA
CASSLSVTDEQFF
>TRBJ1-2|TRBV6-5|TRBD1
CASSSTGEGGYTF
>TRBJ2-1|TRBV7-9|TRBD1
CASSRAGTGNNEQFF
>TRBJ2-1|TRBV11-1|TRBD2
CASSRGLAGGYNEQFF
>TRBJ2-1|TRBV5-1|TRBD2
CASIAGAMDNEQFF
>TRBJ2-2|TRBV7-8|NA
CASSLVHEGSGTGELFF
>TRBJ2-5|TRBV5-1|TRBD2
CASSPNGLAGEETQYF
>TRBJ2-2|TRBV28|NA
CASSDRGKGDTGELFF
>TRBJ2-4|TRBV15|TRBD2
CATSWGGENIQYF
>TRBJ1-2|TRBV4-1|NA
CASSQGGGYGYTF
>TRBJ2-2|TRBV27|TRBD1
CASSRTGIAGELFF
>TRBJ2-7|TRBV14|TRBD1
CASSQADRGRSYEQYF
>TRBJ2-7|TRBV4-1|TRBD2
CASSQDPTRGGLAGVEQYF
>TRBJ1-4|TRBV6-5|TRBD1
CASSPGQGQNEKLFF
>TRBJ2-1|TRBV7-9|TRBD1
CASSHRQGTFDEQFF
>TRBJ2-1|TRBV2|NA
CASRTGGPGEQFF
>TRBJ1-3|TRBV7-9|NA
CASSLTLDTIYF
>TRBJ1-4|TRBV5-4|NA
CASTYSQGPNEKLFF
>TRBJ2-3|TRBV7-3|TRBD2
CASSLTPSGGAVTQYF
>TRBJ1-1|TRBV4-3|TRBD1
CASSQEPIQGMHTEAFF
>TRBJ1-1|TRBV19|NA
CASSMGSTANTEAFF
>TRBJ2-2|TRBV10-3|TRBD2
CAISGWGTSGNTGELFF
>TRBJ2-7|TRBV19|NA
CASSISLGGAGGFYEQYF
>TRBJ1-1|TRBV18|NA
CASSPGAMYTEAFF
>TRBJ2-1|TRBV24-1|NA
CATSDLVADEQFF
>TRBJ2-7|TRBV18|TRBD1
CASSPDLGQGSYEQYF
>TRBJ1-1|TRBV11-2|NA
CASSLGLGDSPLF
>TRBJ1-5|TRBV15|TRBD1
CATSRGRQGGQPQHF
>TRBJ2-7|TRBV18|TRBD2
CASSLAGSYEQYF
>TRBJ2-2|TRBV28|TRBD1
CASSLGTGVPGELFF
>TRBJ2-3|TRBV25-1|NA
CASSPGIESGTDTQYF
>TRBJ2-2|TRBV19|NA
CASSIAGASGELFF